This T cell receptor (beta chain) appears in the sequencing data of a study of T cell repertoires in aging, cancer and after chemotherapy. Study-level information: Donors were grouped into six age bands spanning 30 or younger through 70 or older. Glioblastoma patients receiving temozolomide-based therapy gave paired samples before and after chemotherapy.

Amplification of TCR beta used genomic DNA extracted from peripheral blood. In this sample, this clonotype turned up a few times. Its antigen remains unidentified. The CDR3 is 15 amino acids. CDR1 MDHEN and CDR2 SYDVKM come from the germline V gene. V shed 6 bases and J shed 3 bases, with 15 bases lying between them. Rearranged V-D-J TRB sequences were amplified with a mixed TRB-A/B primer pool. TCRdb ran MiXCR on the multiplex PCR reads and lists one entry per CDR3 protein. The sample contains 1,000 or so distinct CDR3 sequences, more than 20% of which appear only once. Study-level points and caveats: In healthy donors, age-related TCR diversity loss mainly reflected lost richness. Age-matched healthy donors had significantly more diverse, less clonal blood TCR repertoires than untreated cancer patients.

What was sequenced was blood. V usage is TRBV28 and J usage is TRBJ2-1; perhaps D is TRBD1 or TRBD2 (6 bases each). This clonotype originated in a human donor with a solid tumor. Written as DNA, the CDR3 is TGTGCCAGCAGCCCCGTAGGGGGGATCTACAATGAGCAGTTCTTC. Encoded protein: CASSPVGGIYNEQFF.